This is a list of T cell receptor beta chains from one sample in a study of cytomegalovirus exposure and HLA in healthy donors. TCRdb's table, derived via immunoSEQ multiplex PCR, lists solely in-frame clones and lacks some. This table has roughly 150,000 clones, 82% appearing once. The sample taken for sequencing was PBMCs. These receptors were obtained from a male donor in good health and CMV-seronegative. Each CDR3 is given with its conserved first and last residue. D genes are given only for firm matches. Not every row has a clone size; where given, it reads once, few, many or a size class.

size	V	D	J	DNA	CDR3
-	TRBV25-1	TRBD1	TRBJ1-2	TGTGCCAGCAGCCCAACGGGACAGGGTTACTATGGCTACACCTTC	CASSPTGQGYYGYTF
-	TRBV19	TRBD2	TRBJ2-1	TGTGCCAGTAGTATAACGGGGGGTGAGCAGTTCTTC	CASSITGGEQFF
-	TRBV4-1	TRBD2	TRBJ2-1	TGCGCCAGCAGCCAAGATTCCACTAGCGGGAGTTACAATGAGCAGTTCTTC	CASSQDSTSGSYNEQFF
-	TRBV6-5	-	TRBJ2-5	TGTGCCAGCAGTTACCGGAGGGGAAAAGAGACCCAGTACTTC	CASSYRRGKETQYF
-	TRBV25-1	-	TRBJ2-3	TGTGCCAGCAGTGATCTTAGGGGGGACAGAGGCACAGATACGCAGTATTTT	CASSDLRGDRGTDTQYF
-	TRBV29-1	-	TRBJ2-3	TGCAGCGTCGTGGAGACCGGGGATACGCAGTATTTT	CSVVETGDTQYF
-	TRBV9	-	TRBJ1-4	TGTGCCAGCAGCGCCAGGGGAATCGAAGAAAAACTGTTTTTT	CASSARGIEEKLFF
-	TRBV28	-	TRBJ2-3	TGTGCCAGCAGCATAAGCGACTCTAGCACAGATACGCAGTATTTT	CASSISDSSTDTQYF
-	TRBV5-1	-	TRBJ2-2	TGCGCCAGCAGCTTGGAGGACTACGGGGAGCTGTTTTTT	CASSLEDYGELFF
once	TRBV7-8	-	TRBJ2-3	TGTGCCAGCAGCCCACGCTTTGCTAGCGATGGGTACTATACGCAGTATTTT	CASSPRFASDGYYTQYF
-	TRBV28	TRBD2	TRBJ2-1	TGTGCCAGCAGTCAGACTAGCGGGCCCTACAATGAGCAGTTCTTC	CASSQTSGPYNEQFF
once	TRBV15	-	TRBJ1-1	TGTGCCACCAGCGTACAGTGGGGGGGAACTGAAGCTTTCTTT	CATSVQWGGTEAFF
-	TRBV5-1	-	TRBJ2-2	TGCGCCAGCAGGGCAGAACCACCGGGGGAGCTGTTTTTT	CASRAEPPGELFF
-	TRBV4-1	-	TRBJ2-6	TGCGCCAGCAGCCAAGATCTTGTCTCTGGGGCCAACGTCCTGACTTTC	CASSQDLVSGANVLTF